This TCR beta chain emerged from a study of beta chain features in type 1 diabetes. As for this clone: Its antigen remains unidentified.

A heparinised blood draw that averaged around 100 mL was obtained once from each donor. Findings and limits, study-wide: TCRB CDR3s from Type 1 diabetes patients were moderately but significantly shorter in all four CD4+ subsets.

This CDR3 contains 15 residues. Germline-derived CDR1 and CDR2 are SGHDT and YYEEEE. Trimming cost V 4 bases and J 5 bases, with 13 bases left between them. The sequenced template was cDNA made from the entire isolated RNA. The method was immunoSEQ multiplex PCR; TCRdb's version includes in-frame clones alone and lacks a portion of them. The profile covers roughly 730,000 clones, with 13% appearing a single time and 0.022% taken by the ten largest. Sequenced sample: naive CD4+ T cells from blood. The chain is built from TRBV5-6 and TRBJ1-6, with unresolved D. This receptor was identified in a man aged 18 to 30 with type 1 diabetes. The CDR3 DNA reads as TGTGCCAGCAGCATTCTGGGAGATAATAATTCACCCCTCCACTTT. Translated: CASSILGDNNSPLHF. Full variable domain (remainder filled in from reference TRBV5-6 and TRBJ1-6): DAGVTQSPTHLIKTRGQQVTLRCSPKSGHDTVSWYQQALGQGPQFIFQYYEEEERQRGNFPDRFSGHQFPNYSSELNVNALLLGDSALYLCASSILGDNNSPLHFGNGTRLTVT.